The clone carrying this T cell receptor (beta chain) was seen a handful of times. The antigen is unknown. This sample is drawn from a study of PD-L1 blockade in urothelial cancer. Findings of the study overall: Those with durable benefit had larger increases in tumor-associated blood clones at 3 weeks.

The V end lost 4 bases, the J end lost 5 bases, and 14 bases lay between the germline ends. The germline V gene has CDR1 SQVTM and CDR2 ANQGSEA. The CDR3 has 13 amino acids. Each PCR reaction had synthetic TCR analog templates spiked into it. Measured with immunoSEQ multiplex PCR; TCRdb has only the in-frame clones, and not every one. The sample has some 20,000 clones; 80% to 90% are singletons. V and J are TRBV29-1 and TRBJ1-1; a possible D gene is TRBD1 (6 bases). This receptor was identified in a man aged 45-65 years with urothelial cancer. The sequenced sample was PBMCs, obtained around atezolizumab (anti-PD-L1) treatment. CDR3 region: CSVARTETTEAFF. CDR3 in DNA: TGCAGCGTTGCAAGGACAGAGACTACTGAAGCTTTCTTT.